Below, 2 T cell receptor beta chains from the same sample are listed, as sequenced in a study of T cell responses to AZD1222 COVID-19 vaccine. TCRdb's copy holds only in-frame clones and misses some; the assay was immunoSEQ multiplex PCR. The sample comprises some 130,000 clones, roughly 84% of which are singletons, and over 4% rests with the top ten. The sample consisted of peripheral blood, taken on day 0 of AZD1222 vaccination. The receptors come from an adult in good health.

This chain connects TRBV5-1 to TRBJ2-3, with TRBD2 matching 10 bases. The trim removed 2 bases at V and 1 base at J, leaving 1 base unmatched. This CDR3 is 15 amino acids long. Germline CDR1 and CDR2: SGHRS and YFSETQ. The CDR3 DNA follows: TGCGCCAGCAGCTTCGGACTAGCGGGCACAGATACGCAGTATTTT. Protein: CASSFGLAGTDTQYF.

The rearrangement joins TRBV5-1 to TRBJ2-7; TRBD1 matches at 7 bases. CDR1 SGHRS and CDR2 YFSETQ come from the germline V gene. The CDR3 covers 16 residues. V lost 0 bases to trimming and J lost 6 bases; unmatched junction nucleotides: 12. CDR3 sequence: CASSLVRTGATAEQYF. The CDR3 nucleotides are TGCGCCAGCAGCTTGGTCAGAACAGGGGCTACGGCCGAGCAGTACTTC.